A single sample gave rise to the 23 T cell receptor beta chains below, sequenced in a study of Ad26.COV2.S vaccination and SARS-CoV-2 variants. As to treatment: over 15 received Ad26.COV2.S at low or high dose, single or two shots; 5 received placebo; per-sample allocation not given. The study sampled participants on day 63 after the first vaccine or placebo injection. Libraries were prepared by immunoSEQ multiplex PCR; TCRdb keeps only in-frame clonotypes and omits some of them. Among 290,000 or so clones listed, approximately 87% were seen once. The sample here was peripheral blood, taken in a trial of Ad26.COV2.S vaccine versus placebo. Every receptor here comes from a person between 18 and 60 years old who received the Ad26.COV2.S COVID-19 vaccine or a placebo.

The V and J genes are TRBV19 and TRBJ1-5; D ambiguous. From germline, CDR1 is LNHDA and CDR2 SQIVND (reference sequence). The CDR3 spans 13 residues. The germline V and J ends were trimmed by 5 bases and 2 bases, with 7 bases remaining between them. The CDR3 DNA reads as TGTGCCAGTAGTGACGGGCGCAATCAGCCCCAGCATTTT. Its protein is CASSDGRNQPQHF. The complete variable domain, with remaining parts taken from reference TRBV19 and TRBJ1-5, reads DGGITQSPKYLFRKEGQNVTLSCEQNLNHDAMYWYRQDPGQGLRLIYYSQIVNDFQKGDIAEGYSVSREKKESFPLTVTSAQKNPTAFYLCASSDGRNQPQHFGDGTRLSIL.

The table lists this clone with a count of one. The chain links TRBV6-5 to TRBJ1-6; D gene unclear. Trimming pared 6 bases from V and 8 bases from J, leaving 17 bases between. The CDR3 length is 15 residues. Germline V gives CDR1 MNHEY, CDR2 SVGAGI. DNA for the CDR3: TGTGCCAGCAGATCCCGTTCCAAGGAGCATTCACCCCTCCACTTT. It encodes CASRSRSKEHSPLHF.

The V gene is TRBV7-6, the J gene TRBJ1-1; TRBD1 matches 7 bases. Germline V CDR1 and CDR2: SGHVS, FNYEAQ. The trim removed 4 bases at V and 0 bases at J, leaving 8 bases unmatched. This CDR3 contains 16 residues. CDR3 residues: CASSYSGQPMNTEAFF. The CDR3 DNA follows: TGTGCCAGCAGCTACTCGGGACAGCCCATGAACACTGAAGCTTTCTTT.

The V gene is TRBV6-1, the J gene TRBJ2-7; weak D call: TRBD1 (6 bases). This CDR3 is built from 15 residues. With 1 base removed from V and 5 bases from J, the gap between germline ends came to 15 bases. The germline V gene has CDR1 MNHNS and CDR2 SASEGT. CDR3: CASSEGGTSLHEQYF. In DNA, the CDR3 is TGTGCCAGCAGTGAAGGAGGGACATCCCTCCACGAGCAGTACTTC.

The V gene is TRBV3-1 (or the pseudogene TRBV3-2), the J gene TRBJ1-4; possible D gene TRBD1, 5 bases. This CDR3 comprises 14 residues. The V gene lost 3 bases and the J gene lost 8 bases, with 13 bases spanning the gap. Germline CDR1 reads LGHDT; CDR2 reads YNNKEL (reference sequence). The CDR3 region is CASSHKTRGEKLFF. CDR3 bases: TGTGCCAGCAGCCACAAGACACGGGGCGAAAAACTGTTTTTT.

The CDR3 loop reads CASSPQGFVEAFF. As DNA, the CDR3 is TGTGCCAGCAGCCCACAGGGATTTGTAGAAGCTTTCTTT. The rearrangement joins TRBV2 to TRBJ1-1; tentatively, D is TRBD1 (6 bases). This CDR3 is 13 amino acids long. CDR1 is SNHLY and CDR2 is FYNNEI in the germline V gene. The V gene lost 6 bases and the J gene lost 8 bases, with 16 bases spanning the gap.

This chain connects TRBV29-1 to TRBJ1-2; the D is unclear. Germline CDR1 is SQVTM and CDR2 is ANQGSEA. V dropped 0 bases and J dropped 8 bases, with 10 bases sitting between them. This CDR3 comprises 12 residues. CDR3: CSVEDWEGGYTF. In nucleotides, the CDR3 is TGCAGCGTTGAAGACTGGGAGGGAGGCTACACCTTC.

This clone was observed once. This sequence joins TRBV4-3 and TRBJ2-7; TRBD1 is a possible D gene (5 bases). CDR3 size: 14 residues. CDR1 LGHNA and CDR2 YSLEER come from the germline V gene. Trimming removed 1 base from V and 2 bases from J, with 9 bases in between. The CDR3 DNA reads TGCGCCAGCAGCCAAGGGGTAGGGGCCTACGAGCAGTACTTC. As protein: CASSQGVGAYEQYF.

This chain joins TRBV19 and TRBJ2-7; D perhaps matches TRBD2 (5 bases). CDR1 and CDR2 from the germline V gene are LNHDA and SQIVND (reference sequence). The CDR3 is 15 residues long. V lost 1 base to trimming and J lost 5 bases, with 15 bases between them. CDR3 sequence reads: CASSIGRTSRNEQYF. In DNA form, the CDR3 reads TGTGCCAGTAGTATAGGGAGGACCTCTAGGAACGAGCAGTACTTC.

The chain couples TRBV14 to TRBJ2-1, with no clear D. V was trimmed by 6 bases and J by 4 bases, leaving 7 bases between them. Germline V lookup: CDR1 SGHDN, CDR2 FVKESK. The CDR3 contains 12 residues. The CDR3 here is CASSPVYNEQFF. CDR3 coding DNA: TGTGCCAGCAGTCCCGTTTACAATGAGCAGTTCTTC. The variable domain in full, completed from reference TRBV14 and TRBJ2-1, reads EAGVTQFPSHSVIEKGQTVTLRCDPISGHDNLYWYRRVMGKEIKFLLHFVKESKQDESGMPNNRFLAERTGGTYSTLKVQPAELEDSGVYFCASSPVYNEQFFGPGTRLTVL.

V is TRBV7-8 and J is TRBJ2-5, with D perhaps being TRBD1 or TRBD2 (5 bases each). The germline V and J ends were trimmed by 1 base and 2 bases, with 20 bases remaining between them. The CDR3 runs 18 residues. Germline CDR1 SGHVS, CDR2 FQNEAQ. The CDR3 protein is CASSLDGAFEGPQETQYF. CDR3 nucleotides: TGTGCCAGCAGCTTAGACGGGGCCTTTGAGGGGCCGCAAGAGACCCAGTACTTC.

The gene calls are TRBV5-1 and TRBJ2-3, with D possibly being TRBD2 (6 bases). V was pared by 0 bases and J by 4 bases, with 15 bases between. Per the germline V gene, CDR1 is SGHRS and CDR2 is YFSETQ. This CDR3 region has 16 residues. The CDR3 nucleotides read TGCGCCAGCAGCTTGGGAAGCGCGGGGCGGGCAGATACGCAGTATTTT. Translation gives CASSLGSAGRADTQYF. The whole variable domain, filled in from reference TRBV5-1 and TRBJ2-3, reads KAGVTQTPRYLIKTRGQQVTLSCSPISGHRSVSWYQQTPGQGLQFLFEYFSETQRNKGNFPGRFSGRQFSNSRSEMNVSTLELGDSALYLCASSLGSAGRADTQYFGPGTRLTVL.

The chain employs TRBV2 and TRBJ2-3; TRBD2 is a possible D gene (6 bases). The germline gives CDR1 SNHLY, CDR2 FYNNEI. The CDR3 contains 15 residues. Trimming pared 6 bases from V and 1 base from J, leaving 14 bases between. Here the CDR3 DNA reads TGTGCCAGCAGAATTTTGGCTAGCGGCACAGATACGCAGTATTTT. It yields the protein CASRILASGTDTQYF.

V and J are TRBV5-1 and TRBJ2-1, with a possible D match to TRBD2 (5 bases). This CDR3 has 16 amino acids. Germline-derived CDR1 and CDR2 are SGHRS and YFSETQ. V lost 1 base and J lost 5, with 16 bases in between. The CDR3 loop is CASSLSPGVGDNEQFF. CDR3 nucleotide sequence: TGCGCCAGCAGCTTGAGCCCCGGGGTTGGGGACAATGAGCAGTTCTTC.

This clone occurred a few times. This chain joins TRBV5-4 and TRBJ2-5, with D hard to call. Germline-derived CDR1 and CDR2 are SGHNT and YYREEE (reference sequence). V lost 0 bases and J lost 4, with 13 bases in between. The CDR3 contains 15 residues. The CDR3 region has the DNA TGTGCCAGCAGCTTGGGGCGGCTGTCGGGAGAGACCCAGTACTTC. Amino acid sequence: CASSLGRLSGETQYF.

The gene calls are TRBV6-2 or TRBV6-3 and TRBJ1-2; the match to TRBD1 covers 7 bases. Per the germline V gene, CDR1 is MNHEY and CDR2 is SVGEGT. The CDR3 consists of 15 residues. The V and J ends lost 4 bases and 3 bases, in that order; junction bases with no gene match: 8. CDR3 DNA sequence: TGTGCCAGCAGTTCGCCACAGGGGAGCCACTATGGCTACACCTTC. This translates into CASSSPQGSHYGYTF.

V usage is TRBV7-3 and J usage is TRBJ1-1; D gene ambiguous. Trimming took off 5 bases at V and 0 bases at J, with 7 bases between the two ends. The CDR3 sequence is 13 residues long. In germline, CDR1 is SGHTA, CDR2 FQGTGA. Written as DNA, the CDR3 is TGTGCCAGCAGCCGGGCGATGAACACTGAAGCTTTCTTT. Protein product: CASSRAMNTEAFF.

A remark on this clone: The sample holds other DNA sequences that translate to the same CDR3. The chain has TRBV7-9 and TRBJ1-2, with 7 bases lining up with TRBD1. Germline trimming cut 3 bases from V and 4 bases from J; bases unmatched to any gene: 2. CDR3 length: 13 amino acids. Germline V gene lookup returns CDR1 SEHNR and CDR2 FQNEAQ (reference sequence). The CDR3 here is CASSFGTVYGYTF. The CDR3 DNA reads TGTGCCAGCAGCTTCGGGACAGTCTATGGCTACACCTTC.

This clone was observed a few times. The genes are TRBV10-1 and TRBJ2-7; 10 nucleotides align to TRBD1. CDR3 size: 14 residues. CDR1 and CDR2 from the germline V gene are WNHNN and SYGVQD (reference sequence). Trimming removed 6 bases from V and 5 bases from J; junction bases left unmatched: 7. CDR3 in DNA: TGCGCCAGCAGCCGGGGACAGGGGATGGACGAGCAGTACTTC. This gives the protein CASSRGQGMDEQYF.

V is TRBV5-6 and J is TRBJ2-7, with TRBD2 matching 11 bases. CDR1 is SGHDT and CDR2 is YYEEEE in the germline V gene. This CDR3 is 15 amino acids long. Unmatched junction bases numbered 5, after V lost 3 bases and J lost 3 bases. CDR3 coding DNA: TGTGCCAGCAGCTCAAGACTAGCGGGGCTCTACGAGCAGTACTTC. Encoded protein: CASSSRLAGLYEQYF.

The chain is built from TRBV7-9 and TRBJ1-4; 7 bases map to TRBD1. The CDR3 contains 15 residues. Germline lookup yields CDR1 SEHNR and CDR2 FQNEAQ (reference sequence). V lost 0 bases, J lost 4 bases, and 2 bases stayed unmatched. This CDR3 is CASSLAGQSNEKLFF. DNA for the CDR3: TGTGCCAGCAGCTTAGCGGGACAGAGTAATGAAAAACTGTTTTTT. Combining the CDR3 with reference TRBV7-9 and TRBJ1-4 gives the whole variable domain DTGVSQNPRHKITKRGQNVTFRCDPISEHNRLYWYRQTLGQGPEFLTYFQNEAQLEKSRLLSDRFSAERPKGSFSTLEIQRTEQGDSAMYLCASSLAGQSNEKLFFGSGTQLSVL.

The V and J genes are TRBV13 and TRBJ1-1, with 7 positions matching TRBD1. Germline V gene sequence: CDR1 PRHDT, CDR2 FYEKMQ (reference sequence). The CDR3 is 15 amino acids. V was clipped by 0 bases and J by 0 bases; unmatched bases: 1. This CDR3 reads CASSLGQGMNTEAFF. Written as DNA, the CDR3 is TGTGCCAGCAGCTTAGGACAGGGGATGAACACTGAAGCTTTCTTT.

The rearrangement uses TRBV6-5 and TRBJ1-5, with 8 bases aligning to TRBD1. Germline assignment: CDR1 MNHEY and CDR2 SVGAGI. CDR3 size: 14 residues. Trimming removed 6 bases from V and 3 bases from J; junction bases left unmatched: 4. CDR3 sequence reads: CASSMTGVNQPQHF. In DNA form, the CDR3 reads TGTGCCAGCAGCATGACAGGGGTCAATCAGCCCCAGCATTTT.